Listed below are T cell receptor beta chains from one sample, sequenced in a study of metastatic and nonmetastatic thyroid tumors. MiXCR was used by TCRdb to re-call the PCR reads. The table records 21,000 or so clones, approximately 15% of them present only once. Sequenced sample: blood. All receptors derive from a female donor with papillary thyroid cancer or a benign thyroid nodule (not recorded which). Some clones in this sample may be carry-over from other donors' samples. Both conserved end residues are part of each CDR3.

j_call v_call cdr3_aa
TRBJ2-7 TRBV11-3 CASISTQGSGEQYF
TRBJ2-7 TRBV7-7 CASSPRAGNEQYF
TRBJ2-7 TRBV5-1 CASSLGTSNEQYF
TRBJ2-3 TRBV11-2 CASSRRERGGRDTQYF
TRBJ2-5 TRBV6-1 CATMKAYQETQYF
TRBJ1-1 TRBV7-9 CASSFGTNTEAFF
TRBJ1-1 TRBV20-1 CSASRGNTEAFF
TRBJ1-5 TRBV20-1 CSAGQRWTQPQHF
TRBJ2-5 TRBV19 CASRRPGTSGETQYF
TRBJ1-2 TRBV7-8 CASSQSGQIFDGYTF
TRBJ1-1 TRBV30 CAWSWGRGTEAFF
TRBJ2-3 TRBV7-3 CASSSFGTSGSNTQYF
TRBJ1-2 TRBV5-5 CASSLAGTYGYTF
TRBJ1-2 TRBV6-1 CASRVSLLNYGYTF